This T cell receptor (beta chain) was observed in a study of T cell responses to AZD1222 COVID-19 vaccine. Study results and limitations: Seropositive status at baseline applied to only 6 or 7 AZD1222 recipients. As reported, nearly half of all spike-specific TCRs target variant regions that are unmutated. Clonal diversity may have been underestimated in mostly white British donors.

Trimming took 5 bases from V and 3 from J; bases not matched to a gene: 4. The CDR3 sequence is 13 residues long. Germline values: CDR1 MNHEY, CDR2 SVGAGI. On this clone itself: Its target is unknown.

Profiled with immunoSEQ multiplex PCR; TCRdb holds only in-frame clones, not every one. The sample includes some 170,000 clones, around 89% seen only once; the top ten take around 4.4%. The analysis combined second doses at about 4 or about 12 weeks. The rearrangement links TRBV6-5 to TRBJ2-7, with 7 nucleotides matching TRBD2. This receptor was taken from an adult who received the AZD1222 COVID-19 vaccine. The material sequenced was peripheral blood, taken 28 days after the second AZD1222 dose. The CDR3 protein is CASSPASGYEQYF. The CDR3 region has the DNA TGTGCCAGCAGTCCTGCTAGCGGCTACGAGCAGTACTTC.